This TCR beta chain was obtained from a study of pediatric ulcerative colitis. Study-wide results and caveats: A couple of rectal clonotypes were found only in ulcerative colitis patients, all of them. Rectal repertoires separated controls, mild-moderate and acute severe colitis.

This clone was found a few times. What it binds is not known. Sequencing was at survey level. Profiling relied on immunoSEQ multiplex PCR, and the TCRdb table lists in-frame clones only, not all of them. This table has tens of thousands of clones, around 80% appearing once. Germline CDR1 reads SGHVS; CDR2 reads FNYEAQ. Trimming removed 3 bases from V and 1 base from J, with 21 bases in between. There are 18 residues in the CDR3. The rectum was sampled with one to two pinch biopsies at colonoscopy. The sample comprised gut tissue. J is TRBJ1-1 and V is TRBV7-6, with D tentatively TRBD1 (5 bases). The TCR was taken from a boy aged 5-17 years with mild ulcerative colitis. The CDR3 reads CASSFHGWIGAGNTEAFF. The DNA for the CDR3 is TGTGCCAGCAGCTTCCATGGCTGGATCGGGGCTGGGAACACTGAAGCTTTCTTT.